Following are 32 T cell receptor beta chains from one sample sequenced in a study of human CD4 T cells and Enterobacteriaceae. Using immunoSEQ multiplex PCR, the repertoire was profiled, and TCRdb retains in-frame clones only, with some absent. In the table there are 25,000 to 30,000 clones, about 80% of which are singletons. Sorting took every CD4+ cell except CD45RA+CCR7+CD95- naive cells, reaching over 95% purity. Input material: memory CD4+ T cells from blood. The receptor source for this set is a human donor in good health.

This clone appeared once. The gene calls are TRBV29-1 and TRBJ1-2; D may be TRBD1 (5 bases). Germline V CDR1 and CDR2: SQVTM, ANQGSEA. V lost 6 bases and J 1 base, leaving 9 bases between the germline ends. The CDR3 runs to 12 residues. CDR3 nucleotides: TGCAGCGTCGAGACAGATAACTATGGCTACACCTTC. As protein: CSVETDNYGYTF.

The chain joins TRBV5-1 to TRBJ1-5; TRBD1 aligns across 10 bases. The ends lost 3 bases at V and 3 bases at J; junction bases unmatched: 3. This CDR3 has 15 residues. CDR1 and CDR2 from the germline V gene are SGHRS and YFSETQ. The CDR3 reads CASSSGTGDNQPQHF. The DNA of the CDR3 is TGCGCCAGCAGCTCCGGGACAGGGGACAATCAGCCCCAGCATTTT.

This chain joins TRBV6-6 and TRBJ1-5; D unresolved. Trimming pared 7 bases from V and 5 bases from J, leaving 12 bases between. Germline CDR1 reads MNHNY; CDR2 reads SVGAGI (reference sequence). The CDR3 is 13 residues long. The CDR3 sequence is CASTPLFDQPQHF. The CDR3 DNA reads as TGTGCCAGCACCCCCCTCTTTGATCAGCCCCAGCATTTT.

The chain employs TRBV2 and TRBJ2-1, with D perhaps TRBD2 (6 bases). The CDR3 has 13 residues. Germline V gene sequence: CDR1 SNHLY, CDR2 FYNNEI. V dropped 4 bases and J dropped 7 bases, with 11 bases sitting between them. The CDR3 DNA is TGTGCCAGCAGTGGAGTAGCGGCTAATGAGCAGTTCTTC. Its translation is CASSGVAANEQFF. The full variable domain, rest sourced from reference TRBV2 and TRBJ2-1, is EPEVTQTPSHQVTQMGQEVILRCVPISNHLYFYWYRQILGQKVEFLVSFYNNEISEKSEIFDDQFSVERPDGSNFTLKIRSTKLEDSAMYFCASSGVAANEQFFGPGTRLTVL.

Of note for this clone: The junction departs from germline at one end; a sequencing error may be responsible. The chain has TRBV6-1 and TRBJ1-5; D is possibly TRBD1 (6 bases). The CDR3 is 14 amino acids. Germline V gene lookup returns CDR1 MNHNS and CDR2 SASEGT. CDR3 in amino acids: CASSEGQNNQPQHF. As DNA, the CDR3 is TGTGCCAGCAGCGAAGGACAGAACAATCAGCCCCAGCATTTT.

The genes are TRBV6-5 and TRBJ2-1, with 14 bases aligning to TRBD2. V trimming: 1 base; J trimming: 8 bases; junction bases outside the gene matches: 4. The CDR3 is made up of 16 amino acids. Per germline, CDR1 MNHEY and CDR2 SVGAGI. CDR3 sequence reads: CASSYYRGLAGDEQFF. DNA for the CDR3: TGTGCCAGCAGTTACTACCGGGGACTAGCGGGAGATGAGCAGTTCTTC.

The chain combines TRBV9 with TRBJ2-7; 12 bases fit TRBD2. The junction had 2 bases not matched to a gene; V was cut back by 3 bases and J by 4 bases. This CDR3 contains 14 residues. Looked up from germline, CDR1 is SGDLS and CDR2 is YYNGEE. CDR3 residues: CASSATSGSYEQYF. The CDR3 DNA reads TGTGCCAGCAGCGCGACTAGCGGGAGTTACGAGCAGTACTTC.

The chain links TRBV28 to TRBJ1-5; 9 bases fit TRBD1. CDR1 MDHEN and CDR2 SYDVKM come from the germline V gene. With V trimmed by 3 bases and J by 3 bases, 3 bases remained unmatched. The CDR3 totals 15 residues. CDR3 nucleotide sequence: TGTGCCAGCAGTTTGGGGACAGGGTTCAATCAGCCCCAGCATTTT. This gives the protein CASSLGTGFNQPQHF.

The rearrangement links TRBV7-3 to TRBJ1-2; 9 nucleotides align to TRBD1. V gave up 1 base and J gave up 5 bases; unmatched junction bases: 5. Germline CDR1 is SGHTA and CDR2 is FQGTGA. The CDR3 is 15 residues long. The CDR3 DNA follows: TGTGCCAGCAGCTTAAAACCGGGACAGGGTTATGGCTACACCTTC. Its protein product is CASSLKPGQGYGYTF. Combining the CDR3 with reference TRBV7-3 and TRBJ1-2 gives the whole variable domain GAGVSQTPSNKVTEKGKYVELRCDPISGHTALYWYRQSLGQGPEFLIYFQGTGAADDSGLPNDRFFAVRPEGSVSTLKIQRTERGDSAVYLCASSLKPGQGYGYTFGSGTRLTVV.

This clone appeared a single time. The J gene is TRBJ2-1, the V gene TRBV10-2; D perhaps matches TRBD1 (6 bases). CDR1 WSHSY and CDR2 SAAADI come from the germline V gene. V lost 8 bases to trimming and J lost 4 bases, with 24 bases between them. The CDR3 is 17 amino acids. CDR3 nucleotides: TGCGCCAGCGGAAGGGGGTCCCGTTTTTCGTTGTACAATGAGCAGTTCTTC. Encoded protein: CASGRGSRFSLYNEQFF.

V usage is TRBV15 and J usage is TRBJ2-3; D unclear. Deletions cut 0 bases from V and 0 bases from J, with 16 bases between. The CDR3 has 18 amino acids. CDR1 is LNHNV and CDR2 is YYDKDF in the germline V gene (reference sequence). The chain's CDR3 is CATSRDISGGVSTDTQYF. CDR3 nucleotide sequence: TGTGCCACCAGCAGAGATATTTCGGGTGGAGTTAGCACAGATACGCAGTATTTT. The entire variable domain, with the rest obtained from reference TRBV15 and TRBJ2-3, is as follows: DAMVIQNPRYQVTQFGKPVTLSCSQTLNHNVMYWYQQKSSQAPKLLFHYYDKDFNNEADTPDNFQSRRPNTSFCFLDIRSPGLGDTAMYLCATSRDISGGVSTDTQYFGPGTRLTVL.

CDR3 DNA sequence: TGTGCCAGCAGCTCACAGGGGGGTTCCACAGATACGCAGTATTTT. This encodes CASSSQGGSTDTQYF. The rearrangement joins TRBV7-3 to TRBJ2-3, with TRBD1 identical over 8 bases. Germline assignment: CDR1 SGHTA and CDR2 FQGTGA. Losses at the gene ends were 4 bases for V and 2 bases for J; bases not matched to a gene: 5. The CDR3 runs 15 residues.

The chain has TRBV7-7 and TRBJ2-1, with 7 bases matching TRBD1. J was trimmed by 5 bases and V by 4 bases; bases with no gene match: 2. This CDR3 comprises 13 residues. Germline CDR1 is SSHAT and CDR2 is FNYEAQ (reference sequence). Written as DNA, the CDR3 is TGTGCCAGCAGCTCCGGGACAGACAATGAGCAGTTCTTC. Its protein product is CASSSGTDNEQFF.

The chain uses TRBV5-1 and TRBJ2-1, with 7 bases lining up with TRBD2. This CDR3 has 14 amino acids. Germline V CDR1 and CDR2: SGHRS, YFSETQ. J gave up 4 bases and V 1 base, and 2 bases lay outside the gene matches. The DNA for the CDR3 is TGCGCCAGCAGCTTGCGGGAGGATTACAATGAGCAGTTCTTC. Translated, it gives CASSLREDYNEQFF.

The rearrangement uses TRBV5-4 and TRBJ1-2, with no clear D. The CDR3 contains 14 residues. Trimming removed 4 bases from V and 3 bases from J, with 13 bases in between. Germline V gene data show CDR1 as SGHNT and CDR2 as YYREEE (reference sequence). CDR3 region: CASSVPTGDYGYTF. CDR3 coding DNA: TGTGCCAGCAGCGTGCCCACGGGAGACTATGGCTACACCTTC.

The chain carries TRBV19 and TRBJ2-1; 9 bases are a match to TRBD2. The CDR3 totals 15 residues. The ends lost 4 bases at V and 5 bases at J; junction bases unmatched: 6. CDR1 is LNHDA and CDR2 is SQIVND in the germline V gene (reference sequence). Here the CDR3 reads CASSSGRAPNNEQFF. CDR3 nucleotides: TGTGCCAGTAGTAGCGGGAGGGCCCCCAACAATGAGCAGTTCTTC.

This clone has a handful of counts. The V call is TRBV11-3, the J call TRBJ2-3, with unresolved D. V was cut by 1 base and J by 0 bases, with 14 bases left in between. Germline assignment: CDR1 SGHNT and CDR2 YENEEA. The CDR3 runs to 17 residues. The DNA of the CDR3 is TGTGCCAGCAGCTTAGGTGAGGTTCCGACCAGCACAGATACGCAGTATTTT. This gives the protein CASSLGEVPTSTDTQYF.

The CDR3 DNA sequence: TGCAGCGTTTTGGTTGTAAGGGGTCAAGAGACCCAGTACTTC. It translates to CSVLVVRGQETQYF. The V gene is TRBV29-1, the J gene TRBJ2-5; tentative D call: TRBD1 (5 bases). V lost 5 bases and J lost 2, with 15 bases in between. The length of the CDR3 is 14 residues. Germline CDR1 reads SQVTM; CDR2 reads ANQGSEA. Full variable domain (remainder filled in from reference TRBV29-1 and TRBJ2-5): SAVISQKPSRDICQRGTSLTIQCQVDSQVTMMFWYRQQPGQSLTLIATANQGSEATYESGFVIDKFPISRPNLTFSTLTVSNMSPEDSSIYLCSVLVVRGQETQYFGPGTRLLVL.

In this sample, this clone turned up a few times. This rearrangement joins TRBV4-2 to TRBJ2-2; 8 positions agree with TRBD2. Germline CDR1 and CDR2: LGHNA and YNFKEQ. The CDR3 runs 17 residues. The V segment lost 4 bases and the J segment 6 bases; nucleotides outside the gene matches: 13. The CDR3 is CASSPQTLAGGPGELFF. In nucleotides, the CDR3 is TGTGCCAGCAGCCCTCAGACGCTAGCGGGTGGTCCCGGGGAGCTGTTTTTT.

The V call is TRBV7-9, the J call TRBJ2-5; no clear D gene. V lost 2 bases, J lost 1 base, and 8 bases lay in between. Germline CDR1 reads SEHNR; CDR2 reads FQNEAQ (reference sequence). The CDR3 totals 14 residues. The CDR3 bases are TGTGCCAGCAGCTTACTTGGATTCCAAGAGACCCAGTACTTC. This gives the protein CASSLLGFQETQYF.

This clone is labeled as medium-sized (0.01 to 0.1%). The V call is TRBV28, the J call TRBJ2-7; 12 bases fit TRBD2. Germline lookup yields CDR1 MDHEN and CDR2 SYDVKM. Trimming cost V 5 bases and J 1 base; bases outside gene matches: 6. The CDR3 loop spans 16 amino acids. CDR3 loop: CASSTRLAGASYEQYF. The CDR3 nucleotides read TGTGCCAGCAGTACCCGACTAGCGGGAGCATCCTACGAGCAGTACTTC.

This sequence joins TRBV28 and TRBJ1-2; 7 nucleotides agree with TRBD1. The J segment lost 3 bases and the V segment lost 8 bases, leaving 6 bases of the junction unmatched. The CDR3 consists of 13 residues. CDR1 and CDR2 from the germline V gene are MDHEN and SYDVKM. The CDR3 spells CASLFDRDYGYTF. Here the CDR3 DNA reads TGTGCCAGCCTCTTTGACAGGGACTATGGCTACACCTTC.

The V and J genes are TRBV15 and TRBJ2-2; D call uncertain. Per germline, CDR1 LNHNV and CDR2 YYDKDF (reference sequence). V was shortened by 9 bases and J by 2 bases, with 10 bases between the two germline ends. The CDR3 has 13 amino acids. The CDR3 protein is CATRGANTGELFF. The CDR3 DNA follows: TGTGCCACAAGAGGAGCAAACACCGGGGAGCTGTTTTTT.

The CDR3 reads CASSTTSGSINEQFF. In DNA form, the CDR3 reads TGCGCCAGCAGCACGACTAGCGGGAGTATCAATGAGCAGTTCTTC. The chain couples TRBV5-1 to TRBJ2-1; 12 nucleotides match TRBD2. Trimming at V came to 4 bases and at J to 6 bases, leaving 5 bases not matched to a gene. Germline V gene data show CDR1 as SGHRS and CDR2 as YFSETQ. This CDR3 has 15 amino acids.

The chain uses TRBV28 and TRBJ1-2; TRBD1 matches at 7 bases. V shed 8 bases, J shed 4 bases, and the junction held 7 bases outside the gene matches. The CDR3 runs 13 residues. Germline-derived CDR1 and CDR2 are MDHEN and SYDVKM. As DNA, the CDR3 is TGTGCCAGCTCAGGGGGTAATTCCTATGGCTACACCTTC. This encodes CASSGGNSYGYTF.

This clone was recorded a few times. This rearrangement joins TRBV6-1 to TRBJ1-5; D might be TRBD1 (5 bases). Between the trimmed V and J ends, which lost 8 bases and 3 bases, there was a span of 11 bases. Germline loops: CDR1 MNHNS, CDR2 SASEGT. The CDR3 has 13 residues. The CDR3 region has the DNA TGTGCCAGCTCTGGGACTGTCAATCAGCCCCAGCATTTT. Encoded protein: CASSGTVNQPQHF.

The chain is built from TRBV19 and TRBJ1-4; D is perhaps TRBD1 (5 bases). V shed 5 bases and J shed 4 bases, with 14 bases lying between them. Germline CDR1 LNHDA, CDR2 SQIVND (reference sequence). The CDR3 is made up of 15 amino acids. CDR3 protein: CASSPRLGLNEKLFF. CDR3 nucleotides: TGTGCCAGTAGTCCTCGTTTGGGACTTAATGAAAAACTGTTTTTT.

The rearrangement joins TRBV30 to TRBJ2-3; 8 nucleotides agree with TRBD2. V lost 2 bases and J lost 2; bases outside the gene matches: 9. CDR1 is GTSNPN and CDR2 is SVGIG in the germline V gene (reference sequence). The CDR3 length is 16 residues. The CDR3 is CAWSPLAGLFTDTQYF. CDR3 sequence (DNA): TGTGCCTGGAGTCCGCTAGCGGGTCTTTTCACAGATACGCAGTATTTT. Full variable domain (remainder filled in from reference TRBV30 and TRBJ2-3): SQTIHQWPATLVQPVGSPLSLECTVEGTSNPNLYWYRQAAGRGLQLLFYSVGIGQISSEVPQNLSASRPQDRQFILSSKKLLLSDSGFYLCAWSPLAGLFTDTQYFGPGTRLTVL.

V gene TRBV9 combines with J gene TRBJ2-5; 7 bases map to TRBD1. Germline V CDR1 and CDR2: SGDLS, YYNGEE. Trimming at V came to 10 bases and at J to 2 bases, leaving 8 bases not matched to a gene. This CDR3 is 13 amino acids long. The CDR3 DNA reads as TGTGCCGACAATCTGACAGGGCAAGAGACCCAGTACTTC. It yields the protein CADNLTGQETQYF.

The chain combines TRBV18 with TRBJ1-2, with D possibly TRBD1 on 5 matching bases. This CDR3 is built from 16 residues. V was clipped by 3 bases and J by 4 bases, with 18 bases between them. The germline V gene encodes CDR1 KGHSH and CDR2 LQKENI. The CDR3 DNA reads TGTGCCAGCTCACCTGTGAATGAGGGGCGCGGCTATGGCTACACCTTC. Translating it yields CASSPVNEGRGYGYTF.

The rearrangement uses TRBV5-4 and TRBJ2-7; D gene ambiguous. V was pared by 2 bases and J by 7 bases, with 13 bases between. The CDR3 spans 13 residues. Germline values: CDR1 SGHNT, CDR2 YYREEE (reference sequence). CDR3 residues: CASSFGPGLEQYF. In nucleotides, the CDR3 is TGTGCCAGCAGCTTTGGGCCGGGCCTTGAGCAGTACTTC.

The V and J genes are TRBV9 and TRBJ2-5; 11 bases agree with TRBD2. The ends lost 4 bases at V and 1 base at J; junction bases unmatched: 9. The germline CDR1 and CDR2 sequences are SGDLS and YYNGEE. The CDR3 runs to 17 residues. The CDR3 here is CASSSRTSGPLQETQYF. CDR3 nucleotides: TGTGCCAGCAGCTCACGGACTAGCGGGCCCCTCCAAGAGACCCAGTACTTC.